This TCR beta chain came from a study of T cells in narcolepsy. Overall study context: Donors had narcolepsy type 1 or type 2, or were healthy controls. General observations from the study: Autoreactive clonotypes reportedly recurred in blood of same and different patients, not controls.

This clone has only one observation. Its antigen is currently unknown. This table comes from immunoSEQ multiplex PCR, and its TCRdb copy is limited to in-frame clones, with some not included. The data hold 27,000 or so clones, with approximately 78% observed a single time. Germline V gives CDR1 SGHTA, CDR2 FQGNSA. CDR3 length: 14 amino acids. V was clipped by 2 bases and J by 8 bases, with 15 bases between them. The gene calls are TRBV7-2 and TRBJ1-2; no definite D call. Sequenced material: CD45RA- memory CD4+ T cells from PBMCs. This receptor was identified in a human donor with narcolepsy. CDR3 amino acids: CASSLNGLTQGYTF. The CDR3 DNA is TGTGCCAGCAGCTTAAATGGGCTCACACAAGGCTACACCTTC.